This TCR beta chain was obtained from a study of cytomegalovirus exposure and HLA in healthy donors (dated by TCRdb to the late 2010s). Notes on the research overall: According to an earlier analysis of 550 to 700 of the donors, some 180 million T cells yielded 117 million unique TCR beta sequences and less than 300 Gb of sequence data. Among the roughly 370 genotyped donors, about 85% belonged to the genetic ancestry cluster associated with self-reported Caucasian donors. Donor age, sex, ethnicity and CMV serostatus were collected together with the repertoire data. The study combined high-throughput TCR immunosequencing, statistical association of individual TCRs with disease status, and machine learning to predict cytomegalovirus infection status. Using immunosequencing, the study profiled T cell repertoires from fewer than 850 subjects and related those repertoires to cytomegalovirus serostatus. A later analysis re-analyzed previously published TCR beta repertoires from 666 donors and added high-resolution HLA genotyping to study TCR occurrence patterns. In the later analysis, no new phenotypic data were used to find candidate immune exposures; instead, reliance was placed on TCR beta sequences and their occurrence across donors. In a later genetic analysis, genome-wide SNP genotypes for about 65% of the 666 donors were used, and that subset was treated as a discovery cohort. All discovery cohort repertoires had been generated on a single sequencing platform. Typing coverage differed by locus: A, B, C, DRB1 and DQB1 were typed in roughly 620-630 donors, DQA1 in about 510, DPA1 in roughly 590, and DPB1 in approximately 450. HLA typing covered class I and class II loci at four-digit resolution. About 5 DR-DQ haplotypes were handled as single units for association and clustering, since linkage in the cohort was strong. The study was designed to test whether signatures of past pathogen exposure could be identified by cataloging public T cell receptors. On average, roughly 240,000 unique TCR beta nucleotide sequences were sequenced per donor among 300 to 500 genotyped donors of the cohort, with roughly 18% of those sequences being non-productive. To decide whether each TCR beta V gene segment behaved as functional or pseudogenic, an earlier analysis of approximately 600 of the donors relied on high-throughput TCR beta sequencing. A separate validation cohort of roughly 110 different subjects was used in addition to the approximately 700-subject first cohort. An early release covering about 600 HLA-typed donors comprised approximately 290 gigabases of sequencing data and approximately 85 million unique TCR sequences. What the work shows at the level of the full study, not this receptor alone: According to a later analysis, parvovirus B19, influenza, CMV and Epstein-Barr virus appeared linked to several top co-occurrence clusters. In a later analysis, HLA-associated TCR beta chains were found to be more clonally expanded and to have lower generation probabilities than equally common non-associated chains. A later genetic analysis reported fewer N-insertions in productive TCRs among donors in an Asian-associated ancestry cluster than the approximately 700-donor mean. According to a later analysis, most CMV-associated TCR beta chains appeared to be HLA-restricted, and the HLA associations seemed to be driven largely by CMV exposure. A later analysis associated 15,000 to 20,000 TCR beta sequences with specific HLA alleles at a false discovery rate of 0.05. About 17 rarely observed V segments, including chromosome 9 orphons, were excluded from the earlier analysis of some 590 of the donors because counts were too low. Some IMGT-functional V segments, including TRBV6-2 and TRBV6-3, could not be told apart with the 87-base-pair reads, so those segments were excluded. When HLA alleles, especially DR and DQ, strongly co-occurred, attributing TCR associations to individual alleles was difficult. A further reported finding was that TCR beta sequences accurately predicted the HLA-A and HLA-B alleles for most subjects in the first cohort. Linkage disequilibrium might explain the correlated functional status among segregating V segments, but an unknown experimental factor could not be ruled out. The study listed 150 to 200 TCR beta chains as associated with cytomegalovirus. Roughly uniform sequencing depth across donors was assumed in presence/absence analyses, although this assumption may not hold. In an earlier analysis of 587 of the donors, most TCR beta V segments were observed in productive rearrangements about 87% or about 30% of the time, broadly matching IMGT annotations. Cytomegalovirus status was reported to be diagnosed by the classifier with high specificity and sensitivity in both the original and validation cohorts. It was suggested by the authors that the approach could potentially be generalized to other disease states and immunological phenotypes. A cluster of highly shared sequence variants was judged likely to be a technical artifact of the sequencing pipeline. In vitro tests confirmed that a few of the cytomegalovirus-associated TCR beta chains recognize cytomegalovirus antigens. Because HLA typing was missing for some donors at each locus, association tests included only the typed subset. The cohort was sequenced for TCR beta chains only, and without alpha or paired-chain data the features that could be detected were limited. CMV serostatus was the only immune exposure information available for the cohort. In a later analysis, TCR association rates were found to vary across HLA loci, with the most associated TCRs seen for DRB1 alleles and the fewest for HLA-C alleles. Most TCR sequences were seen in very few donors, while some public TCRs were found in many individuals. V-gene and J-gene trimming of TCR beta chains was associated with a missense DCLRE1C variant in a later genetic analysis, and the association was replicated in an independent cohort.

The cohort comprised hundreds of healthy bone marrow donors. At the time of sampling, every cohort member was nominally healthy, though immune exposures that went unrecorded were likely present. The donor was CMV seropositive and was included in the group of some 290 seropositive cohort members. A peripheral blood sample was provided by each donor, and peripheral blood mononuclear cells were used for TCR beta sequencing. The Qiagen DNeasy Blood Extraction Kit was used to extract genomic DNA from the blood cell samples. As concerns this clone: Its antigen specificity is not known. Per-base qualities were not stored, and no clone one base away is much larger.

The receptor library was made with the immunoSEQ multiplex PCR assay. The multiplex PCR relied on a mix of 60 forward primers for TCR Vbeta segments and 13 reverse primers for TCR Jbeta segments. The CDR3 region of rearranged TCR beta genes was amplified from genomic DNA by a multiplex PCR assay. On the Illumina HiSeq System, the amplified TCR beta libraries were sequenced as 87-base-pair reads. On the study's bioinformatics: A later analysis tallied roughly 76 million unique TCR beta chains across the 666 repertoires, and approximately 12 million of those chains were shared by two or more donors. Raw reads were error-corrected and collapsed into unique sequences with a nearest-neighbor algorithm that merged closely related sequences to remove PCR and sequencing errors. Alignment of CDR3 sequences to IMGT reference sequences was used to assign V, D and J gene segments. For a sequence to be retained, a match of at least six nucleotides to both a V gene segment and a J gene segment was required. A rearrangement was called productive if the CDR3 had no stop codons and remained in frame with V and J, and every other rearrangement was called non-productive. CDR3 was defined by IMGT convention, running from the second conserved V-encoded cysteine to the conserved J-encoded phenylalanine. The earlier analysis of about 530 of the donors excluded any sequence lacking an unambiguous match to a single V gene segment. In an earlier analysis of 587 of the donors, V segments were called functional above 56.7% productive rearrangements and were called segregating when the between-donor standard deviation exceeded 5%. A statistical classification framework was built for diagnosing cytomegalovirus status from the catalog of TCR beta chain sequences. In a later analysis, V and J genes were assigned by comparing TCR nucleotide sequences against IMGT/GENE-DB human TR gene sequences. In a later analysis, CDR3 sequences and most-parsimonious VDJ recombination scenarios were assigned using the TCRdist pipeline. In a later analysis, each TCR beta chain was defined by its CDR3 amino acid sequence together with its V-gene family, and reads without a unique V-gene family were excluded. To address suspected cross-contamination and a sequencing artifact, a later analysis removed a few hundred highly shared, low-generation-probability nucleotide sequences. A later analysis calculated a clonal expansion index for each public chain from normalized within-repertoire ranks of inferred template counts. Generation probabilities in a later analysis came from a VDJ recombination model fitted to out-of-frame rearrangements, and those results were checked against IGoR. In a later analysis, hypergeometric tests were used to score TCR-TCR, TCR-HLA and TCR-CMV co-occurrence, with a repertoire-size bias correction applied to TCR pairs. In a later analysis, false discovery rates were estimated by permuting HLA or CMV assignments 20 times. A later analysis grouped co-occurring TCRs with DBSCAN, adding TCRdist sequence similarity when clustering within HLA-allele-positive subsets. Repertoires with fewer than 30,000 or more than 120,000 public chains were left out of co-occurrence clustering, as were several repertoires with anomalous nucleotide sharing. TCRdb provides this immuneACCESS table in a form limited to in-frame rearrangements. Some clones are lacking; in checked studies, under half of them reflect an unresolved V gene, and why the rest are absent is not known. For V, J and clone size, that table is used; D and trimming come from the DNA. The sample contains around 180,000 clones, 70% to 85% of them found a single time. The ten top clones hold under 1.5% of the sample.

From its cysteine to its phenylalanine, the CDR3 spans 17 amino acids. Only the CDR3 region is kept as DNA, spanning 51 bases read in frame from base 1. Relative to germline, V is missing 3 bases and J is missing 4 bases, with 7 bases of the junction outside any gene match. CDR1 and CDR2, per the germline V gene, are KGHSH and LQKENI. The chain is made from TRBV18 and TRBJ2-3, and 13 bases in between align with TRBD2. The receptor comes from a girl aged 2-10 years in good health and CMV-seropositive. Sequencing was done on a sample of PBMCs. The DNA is TGTGCCAGCTCACCGGGACTAGCGGGGCGTAGCCCAGATACGCAGTATTTT. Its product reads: CASSPGLAGRSPDTQYF.